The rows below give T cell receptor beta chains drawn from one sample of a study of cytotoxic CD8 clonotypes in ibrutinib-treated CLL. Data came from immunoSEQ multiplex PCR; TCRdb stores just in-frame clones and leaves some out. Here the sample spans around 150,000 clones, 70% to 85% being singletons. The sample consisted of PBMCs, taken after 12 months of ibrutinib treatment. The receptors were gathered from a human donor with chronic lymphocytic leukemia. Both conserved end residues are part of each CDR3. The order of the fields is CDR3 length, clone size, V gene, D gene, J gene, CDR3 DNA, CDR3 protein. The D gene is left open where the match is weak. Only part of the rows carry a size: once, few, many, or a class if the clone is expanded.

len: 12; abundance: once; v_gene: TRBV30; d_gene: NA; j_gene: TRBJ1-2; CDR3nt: TGTGCCTGGAGCCTGATCGGGTATGGCTACACCTTC; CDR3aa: CAWSLIGYGYTF
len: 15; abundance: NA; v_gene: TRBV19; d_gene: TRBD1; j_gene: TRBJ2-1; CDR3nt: TGTGCCAGTAGTACTGACAGGGGATCCTACAATGAGCAGTTCTTC; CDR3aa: CASSTDRGSYNEQFF
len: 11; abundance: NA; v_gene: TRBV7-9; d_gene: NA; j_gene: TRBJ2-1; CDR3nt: TGTGCCAGCAGCCCAATTAGGGAGCAGTTCTTC; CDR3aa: CASSPIREQFF
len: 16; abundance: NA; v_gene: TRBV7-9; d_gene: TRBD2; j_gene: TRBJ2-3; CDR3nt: TGTGCCAGCAGCTTAGGACTAGCGGGGGGTACAGATACGCAGTATTTT; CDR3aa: CASSLGLAGGTDTQYF
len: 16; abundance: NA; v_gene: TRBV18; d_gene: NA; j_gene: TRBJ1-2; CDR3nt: TGTGCCAGCTCTACCAGATGGGAGACGTGGGCTTATGGCTACACCTTC; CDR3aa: CASSTRWETWAYGYTF
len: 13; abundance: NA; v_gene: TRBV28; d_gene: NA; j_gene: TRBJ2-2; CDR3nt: TGTGCCAGCAGGAGGGGTAGAACCGGGGAGCTGTTTTTT; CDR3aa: CASRRGRTGELFF
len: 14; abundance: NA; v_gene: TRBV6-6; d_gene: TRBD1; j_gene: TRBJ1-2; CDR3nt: TGTGCCAGCACCTTGGCGGGACAGCCCTATGGCTACACCTTC; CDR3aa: CASTLAGQPYGYTF
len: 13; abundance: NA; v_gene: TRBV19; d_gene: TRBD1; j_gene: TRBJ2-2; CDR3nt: TGTGCCAGTAGGTGGACAGGGATCGGGGAGCTGTTTTTT; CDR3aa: CASRWTGIGELFF
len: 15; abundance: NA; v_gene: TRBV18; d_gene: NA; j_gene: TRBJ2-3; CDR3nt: TGTGCCAGCTCTCCACAGGGACCCCCAAGGGGTACGCAGTATTTT; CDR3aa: CASSPQGPPRGTQYF
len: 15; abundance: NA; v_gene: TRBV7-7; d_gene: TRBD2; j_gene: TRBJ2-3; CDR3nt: TGTGCTAGCAGCCCAGGACTAGCAAGGGGGGATACGCAGTATTTT; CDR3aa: CASSPGLARGDTQYF
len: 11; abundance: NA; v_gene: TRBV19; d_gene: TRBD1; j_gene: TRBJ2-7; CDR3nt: TGTGCCACCAGGACAGGGGTCGAGCAGTACTTC; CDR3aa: CATRTGVEQYF
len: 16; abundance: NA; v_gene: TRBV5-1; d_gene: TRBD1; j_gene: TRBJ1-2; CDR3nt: TGCGCCAGCAGCTTGACAGGGGGCGGCGGTTCGCGCGGCTACACCTTC; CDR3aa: CASSLTGGGGSRGYTF
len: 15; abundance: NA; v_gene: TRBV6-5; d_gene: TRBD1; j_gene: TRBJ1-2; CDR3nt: TGTGCCAGCCAGGGCAGGGGGCGCCGGGACTATGGCTACACCTTC; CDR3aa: CASQGRGRRDYGYTF
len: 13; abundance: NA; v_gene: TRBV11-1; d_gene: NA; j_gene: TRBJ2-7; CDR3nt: TGTGCCAGCAGCTTAACCGGCCGCTACGAGCAGTACTTC; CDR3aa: CASSLTGRYEQYF
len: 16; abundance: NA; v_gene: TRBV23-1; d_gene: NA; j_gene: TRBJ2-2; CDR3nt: TGCGCCAGCAGTCCAGGGGCCACGGATTTTTACGGGGAGCTGTTTTTT; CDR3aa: CASSPGATDFYGELFF
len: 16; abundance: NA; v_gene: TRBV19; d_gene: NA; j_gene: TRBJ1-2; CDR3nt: TGTGCCAGTAGATCCCATTTGACGGACGGGAACTATGGCTACACCTTC; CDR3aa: CASRSHLTDGNYGYTF
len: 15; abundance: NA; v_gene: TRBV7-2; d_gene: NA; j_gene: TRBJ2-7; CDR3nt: TGTGCCAGCAGCTTAGACTGGGGGGAAACCTACGAGCAGTACTTC; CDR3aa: CASSLDWGETYEQYF
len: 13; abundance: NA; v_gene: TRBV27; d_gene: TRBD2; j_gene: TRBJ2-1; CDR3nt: TGTGCCAGCAGTTGGACTAGCGTAAATGAGCAGTTCTTC; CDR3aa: CASSWTSVNEQFF
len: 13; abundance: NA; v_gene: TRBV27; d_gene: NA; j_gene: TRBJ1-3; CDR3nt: TGTGCCAGCAGTTTCTTAAATGGAAACACCATATATTTT; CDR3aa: CASSFLNGNTIYF
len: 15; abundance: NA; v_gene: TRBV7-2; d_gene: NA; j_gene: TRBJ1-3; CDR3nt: TGTGCCAGCAGCTTAGAAGGGGTCTCTGGAAACACCATATATTTT; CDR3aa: CASSLEGVSGNTIYF
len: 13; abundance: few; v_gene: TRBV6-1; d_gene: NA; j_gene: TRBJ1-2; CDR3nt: TGTGCCAGCAGTGAAAACACGGACTATGGCTACACCTTC; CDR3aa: CASSENTDYGYTF
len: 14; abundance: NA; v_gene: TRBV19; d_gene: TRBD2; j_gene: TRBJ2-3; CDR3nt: TGTGCCAGTAGACTCGCGGGAGACCTTAATACGCAGTATTTT; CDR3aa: CASRLAGDLNTQYF
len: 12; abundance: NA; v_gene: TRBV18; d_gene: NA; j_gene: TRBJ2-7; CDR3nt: TGTGCCACCATGACGTCGGGCGGGGAGCAGTACTTC; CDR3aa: CATMTSGGEQYF
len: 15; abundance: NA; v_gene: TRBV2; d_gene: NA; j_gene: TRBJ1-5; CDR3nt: TGTGCCAGCAGGGACTCGACCGGGGGGGACCAGCCCCAGCATTTT; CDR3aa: CASRDSTGGDQPQHF
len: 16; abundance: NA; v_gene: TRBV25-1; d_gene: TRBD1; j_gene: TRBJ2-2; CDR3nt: TGTGCCAGCACCTCCAGGACAGGGGTTGGGGCCGGGGAGCTGTTTTTT; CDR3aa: CASTSRTGVGAGELFF
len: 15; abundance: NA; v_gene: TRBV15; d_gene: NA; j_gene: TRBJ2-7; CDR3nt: TGTGCCACCAGCAGAGAGGGCGGGACCGCCTACGAGCAGTACTTC; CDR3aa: CATSREGGTAYEQYF
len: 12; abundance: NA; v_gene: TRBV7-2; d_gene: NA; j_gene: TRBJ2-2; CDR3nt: TGTGCCAGCAGCTTAGGAACCGGGGAGCTGTTTTTT; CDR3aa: CASSLGTGELFF
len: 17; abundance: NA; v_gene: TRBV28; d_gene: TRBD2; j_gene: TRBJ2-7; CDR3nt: TGTGCCAGCAGTTTAATGTCAGCGGGAGTTCTTCTGAGGGAGCAGTACTTC; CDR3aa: CASSLMSAGVLLREQYF
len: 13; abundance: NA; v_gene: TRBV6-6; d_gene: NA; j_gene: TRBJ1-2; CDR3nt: TGTGCCAGCCATCTGTTGGGGTCTTATGGCTACACCTTC; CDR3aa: CASHLLGSYGYTF
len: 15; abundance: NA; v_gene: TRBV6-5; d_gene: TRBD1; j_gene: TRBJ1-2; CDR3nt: TGTGCCAGCAGTTACGATGACAGGGCCGTCTATGGCTACACCTTC; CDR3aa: CASSYDDRAVYGYTF
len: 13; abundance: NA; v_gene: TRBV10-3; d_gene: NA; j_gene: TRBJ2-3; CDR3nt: TGTGCCATCAGTGAGGGAAGGGATCAGCCCCAGTATTTT; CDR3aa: CAISEGRDQPQYF
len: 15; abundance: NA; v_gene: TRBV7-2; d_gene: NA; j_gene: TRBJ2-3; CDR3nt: TGTGCCAGCAGCTCACCGGACGGAAGCACAGATACGCAGTATTTT; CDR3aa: CASSSPDGSTDTQYF
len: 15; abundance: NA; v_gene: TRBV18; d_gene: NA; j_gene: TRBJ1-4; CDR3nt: TGTGCCAGCTCACCAATTCAGGGTTCTAATGAAAAACTGTTTTTT; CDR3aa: CASSPIQGSNEKLFF
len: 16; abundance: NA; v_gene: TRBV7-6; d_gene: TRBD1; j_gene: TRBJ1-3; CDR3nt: TGTGCCAGCAGCTTATCAGGGGGGGCAAAGGGAAACACCATATATTTT; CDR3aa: CASSLSGGAKGNTIYF
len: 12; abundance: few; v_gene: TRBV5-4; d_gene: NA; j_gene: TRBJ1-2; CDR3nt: TGTGCCAGCAGCTCGGGTAACTATGGCTACACCTTC; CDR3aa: CASSSGNYGYTF
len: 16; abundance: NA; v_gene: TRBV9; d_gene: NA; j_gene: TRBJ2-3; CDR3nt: TGTGCCAGCAGCGCCGGGACAATCGGGAGCACAGATACGCAGTATTTT; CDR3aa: CASSAGTIGSTDTQYF
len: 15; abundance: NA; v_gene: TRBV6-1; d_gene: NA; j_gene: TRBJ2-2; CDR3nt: TGTGCCACTTTTCTTGGGCAGGTTCGCACCGGGGAGCTGTTTTTT; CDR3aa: CATFLGQVRTGELFF
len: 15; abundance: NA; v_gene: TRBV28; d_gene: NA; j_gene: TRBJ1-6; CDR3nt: TGTGCCAGCAGTTTAAATACAGGGTTTAATTCACCCCTCCACTTT; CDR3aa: CASSLNTGFNSPLHF
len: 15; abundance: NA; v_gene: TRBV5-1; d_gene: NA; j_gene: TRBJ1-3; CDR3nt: TGCGCCAGCAGCGGGGACGGGGGAAGAGGAGACACCATATATTTT; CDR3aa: CASSGDGGRGDTIYF
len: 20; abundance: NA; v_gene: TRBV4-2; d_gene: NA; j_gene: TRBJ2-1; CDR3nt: TGTGCCAGCAGCCAAGAAGGTCGGGTCGGGCAGACTGAGGGATTCGCTGAGCAGTTCTTC; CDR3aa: CASSQEGRVGQTEGFAEQFF